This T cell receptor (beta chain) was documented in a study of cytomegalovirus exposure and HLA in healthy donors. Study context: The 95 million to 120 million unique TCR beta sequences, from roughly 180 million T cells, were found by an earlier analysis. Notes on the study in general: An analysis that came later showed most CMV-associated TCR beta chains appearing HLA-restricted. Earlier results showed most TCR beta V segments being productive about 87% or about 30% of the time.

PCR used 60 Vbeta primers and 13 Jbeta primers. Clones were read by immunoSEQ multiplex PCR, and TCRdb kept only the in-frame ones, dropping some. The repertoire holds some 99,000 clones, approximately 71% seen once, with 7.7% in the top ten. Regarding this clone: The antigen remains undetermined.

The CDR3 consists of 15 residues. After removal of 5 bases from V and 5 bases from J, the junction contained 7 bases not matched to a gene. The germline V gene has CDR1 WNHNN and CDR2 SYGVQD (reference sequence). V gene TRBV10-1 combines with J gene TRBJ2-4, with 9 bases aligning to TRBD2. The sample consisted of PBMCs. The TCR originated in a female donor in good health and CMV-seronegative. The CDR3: CASSPSGDDENIQYF. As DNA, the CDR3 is TGCGCCAGCAGTCCTAGCGGGGACGACGAAAACATTCAGTACTTC.